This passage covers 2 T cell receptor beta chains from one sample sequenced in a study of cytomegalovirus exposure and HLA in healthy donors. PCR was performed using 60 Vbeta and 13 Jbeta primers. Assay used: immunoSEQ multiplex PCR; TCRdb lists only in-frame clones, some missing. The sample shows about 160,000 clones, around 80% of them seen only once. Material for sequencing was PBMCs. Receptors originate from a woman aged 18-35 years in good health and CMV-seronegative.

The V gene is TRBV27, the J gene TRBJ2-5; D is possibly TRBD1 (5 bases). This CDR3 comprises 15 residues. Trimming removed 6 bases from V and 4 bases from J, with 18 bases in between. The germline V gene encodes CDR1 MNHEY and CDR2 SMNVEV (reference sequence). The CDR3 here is CASSSIGQTTETQYF. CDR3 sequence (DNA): TGTGCCAGCAGCTCTATAGGACAAACGACAGAGACCCAGTACTTC.

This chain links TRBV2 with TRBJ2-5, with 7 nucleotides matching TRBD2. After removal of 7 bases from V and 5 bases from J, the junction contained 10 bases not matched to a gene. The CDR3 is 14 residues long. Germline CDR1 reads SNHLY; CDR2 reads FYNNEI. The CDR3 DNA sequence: TGTGCCAGCACCCTCTCCGGGGGGTGGGAGACCCAGTACTTC. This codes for CASTLSGGWETQYF.